This is a list of T cell receptor beta chains from one sample in a study of shared T cell receptors in the human thymus. Profiling relied on immunoSEQ multiplex PCR, and the TCRdb table lists in-frame clones only, not all of them. The sample includes about 610,000 clones, roughly 88% of them seen just once. The same sample was also studied in work on human thymus T cells.

Material: thymocytes. The source of these receptors is a boy younger than two with a congenital heart defect. Both conserved end residues are trimmed from each CDR3. The order of the fields is J gene, V gene, CDR3 protein.

j_call: TRBJ2-7; v_call: TRBV4-2; cdr3_aa: ASSPHSGYEQY
j_call: TRBJ2-2; v_call: TRBV28; cdr3_aa: ASSPRTSGRGGTGELF
j_call: TRBJ2-1; v_call: TRBV9; cdr3_aa: ASSVGLAPYNEQF
j_call: TRBJ2-7; v_call: TRBV10-2; cdr3_aa: ASRGPLGLSDEQY
j_call: TRBJ2-3; v_call: TRBV6-4; cdr3_aa: ASSALFPEGTDTQY
j_call: TRBJ2-1; v_call: TRBV6-6; cdr3_aa: ASSYSPDEQF
j_call: TRBJ2-3; v_call: TRBV18; cdr3_aa: ASSRATGLNTQY
j_call: TRBJ2-5; v_call: TRBV2; cdr3_aa: ASSLAPPAHTQY
j_call: TRBJ2-7; v_call: TRBV20-1; cdr3_aa: SARWQYEQY
j_call: TRBJ2-2; v_call: TRBV27; cdr3_aa: ASSLRYPRGTGELF
j_call: TRBJ2-2; v_call: TRBV14; cdr3_aa: ASSPTISGASNTGELF
j_call: TRBJ2-1; v_call: TRBV29-1; cdr3_aa: SVDRDYNEQF
j_call: TRBJ1-1; v_call: TRBV29-1; cdr3_aa: SVDLPSARAWNTEAF
j_call: TRBJ2-3; v_call: TRBV7-2; cdr3_aa: ASSRSSGGGDTQY
j_call: TRBJ2-3; v_call: TRBV4-2; cdr3_aa: ASSQVVSGKVTDTQY
j_call: TRBJ2-7; v_call: TRBV4-2; cdr3_aa: ASSHHEDEQY
j_call: TRBJ1-5; v_call: TRBV27; cdr3_aa: ASSQKPGHDNQPQH
j_call: TRBJ2-1; v_call: TRBV9; cdr3_aa: ASSARGRRMTNEQF
j_call: TRBJ2-2; v_call: TRBV11-2; cdr3_aa: ASSLDAGHTGELF
j_call: TRBJ1-5; v_call: TRBV6-5; cdr3_aa: ASSSSGQGDQPQH
j_call: TRBJ1-5; v_call: TRBV19; cdr3_aa: ASKGQGGCQPQH
j_call: TRBJ2-1; v_call: TRBV7-3; cdr3_aa: ASSLNREAEQF
j_call: TRBJ2-7; v_call: TRBV4-1; cdr3_aa: ASSQESIGAGAGEQY
j_call: TRBJ1-1; v_call: TRBV15; cdr3_aa: ATSKKQGANDTEAF
j_call: TRBJ2-5; v_call: TRBV11-3; cdr3_aa: ASSSGQSGETQY
j_call: TRBJ2-3; v_call: TRBV2; cdr3_aa: ASRPHSAGTGSDTQY
j_call: TRBJ2-5; v_call: TRBV30; cdr3_aa: AWSVKSRRETQY
j_call: TRBJ2-1; v_call: TRBV11-2; cdr3_aa: ASIQGRLAGRNEQF
j_call: TRBJ2-1; v_call: TRBV4-3; cdr3_aa: ASSQDLRDRGVDEQF
j_call: TRBJ2-2; v_call: TRBV9; cdr3_aa: ASSTRTGTNTGELF
j_call: TRBJ2-1; v_call: TRBV28; cdr3_aa: ASSFRLSSYNEQF
j_call: TRBJ2-7; v_call: TRBV11-1; cdr3_aa: ASSLGTPSSYEQY
j_call: TRBJ2-2; v_call: TRBV4-3; cdr3_aa: ASSRSGGGRTGELF
j_call: TRBJ2-4; v_call: TRBV4-3; cdr3_aa: ASSQGRQGVAGELAKNIQY
j_call: TRBJ2-1; v_call: TRBV27; cdr3_aa: ASSPYPSGSSYNEQF
j_call: TRBJ1-1; v_call: TRBV29-1; cdr3_aa: SGEGEMGYTEAF
j_call: TRBJ2-6; v_call: TRBV27; cdr3_aa: ASSLRGTGIPGANVLT